This T cell receptor (beta chain) was sequenced for a study of T cells in Graves' hyperthyroidism and ophthalmopathy. Amplified TCR beta CDR3 regions came from RNA transcripts. The TCR CDR3 first-round RT-PCR relied on the HTBI primer set. TCRdb fed the multiplex PCR reads into MiXCR, producing one record per CDR3 protein. The table has 550,000 to 800,000 distinct CDR3 sequences, approximately 15% seen once; the top ten hold 15% to 18%. This clonotype was seen a single time. Its target is not known. One base away lies a much larger clone, so this may be a sequencing read error. Study-level findings and limits: The model foresaw ophthalmopathy a median approximately 6.3 months prior to onset.

The CDR3 runs 14 residues. Germline CDR1 MDHEN, CDR2 SYDVKM. The hyperthyroidism patients had all been newly diagnosed, and their disease duration was under 2 months. Their ages ranged from 18 to 65 years. Diagnoses used clinical symptoms, serum thyroxine and TRAb, thyroid ultrasound and orbital computed tomography. The origin of this receptor is a man aged 50-59 years with Graves' hyperthyroidism. Sequenced material: blood. This sequence joins TRBV28 and TRBJ2-5; D unresolved. The CDR3 region has the DNA TGTGCCAGCAGTTACGGGTTTTACCAAGAGACCCAGCACTTC. Translating it yields CASSYGFYQETQHF.